This T cell receptor beta chain was sequenced during a study of regulatory T cells in long-lasting Graves disease. The authors built TCR beta libraries using iRepertoire HTBI primers and Arm-PCR of CDR3 regions. One entry per CDR3 protein, called by TCRdb with MiXCR from the multiplex PCR reads. Of a few hundred thousand distinct CDR3 sequences listed, around 15% are singletons. In germline, CDR1 is SGHRS, CDR2 YFSETQ. V shed 3 bases and J 6 bases; nucleotides not matched to a gene: 5. The CDR3 sequence is 15 residues long. This clonotype was observed many times. Sample time point: newly diagnosed GD, antithyroid drugs for less than 3 months. PBMC-extracted RNA yielded the TCR library. The guidelines of the American Thyroid Association were the basis for diagnosing Graves' disease. EDTA tubes held approximately 10 milliliters of peripheral blood from each patient. This same sample was also taken into another study, of T cells in Graves' hyperthyroidism and ophthalmopathy. That work adds: Primed by the HTBI set, a first-round RT-PCR was run on the TCR CDR3.

The source of this sequence is a woman aged 18-29 years with Graves disease. The specimen was peripheral blood mononuclear cells (PBMCs), collected at new diagnosis, from a patient treated with antithyroid drugs. The genes are TRBV5-1 and TRBJ2-1; TRBD2 agrees at 11 bases. The CDR3 loop is CASSSGLAALNEQFF. Here the CDR3 DNA reads TGCGCCAGCAGCTCGGGACTAGCGGCACTCAATGAGCAGTTCTTC.